A selection of T cell receptor beta chains follows, all from one sample in a study of cytomegalovirus exposure and HLA in healthy donors. The assay was immunoSEQ multiplex PCR, and TCRdb's table has in-frame clones only and misses some. The sample contains over 75,000 clones, around three quarters of which appear only once. Sequenced material: PBMCs. The receptor set was obtained from a male donor in good health and CMV-seropositive. The CDR3 runs from the conserved cysteine through the conserved F or W. The order of the fields is V gene, D gene, J gene, clone size, CDR3 protein, CDR3 DNA. The D gene is left open where the match is weak. Some rows have no size entry. The others give once, few or many, or a class for an expanded clone.

TRBV5-1	TRBD1	TRBJ2-1	NA	CASSSTRTGANEQFF	TGCGCCAGCAGTTCAACCCGGACAGGGGCAAATGAGCAGTTCTTC
TRBV5-1	TRBD1	TRBJ1-2	NA	CASSLITGEDGYTF	TGCGCCAGCAGCCTCATCACAGGGGAGGATGGCTACACCTTC
TRBV5-1	TRBD1	TRBJ2-7	NA	CASSEGQGGEQYF	TGCGCCAGCAGCGAGGGACAGGGAGGCGAGCAGTACTTC
TRBV7-2	NA	TRBJ2-1	NA	CASSLPGGNEQFF	TGTGCCAGCAGCTTACCCGGGGGCAATGAGCAGTTCTTC
TRBV5-1	NA	TRBJ2-7	NA	CASSLEVGAYEQYF	TGCGCCAGCAGCTTGGAGGTAGGGGCCTACGAGCAGTACTTC
TRBV15	NA	TRBJ1-1	NA	CATSRGLITRIGDTEAFF	TGTGCCACCAGCAGAGGCTTAATCACCCGGATCGGGGACACTGAAGCTTTCTTT
TRBV11-1	TRBD2	TRBJ2-1	NA	CASTPGRLAGGNEQFF	TGTGCCAGCACCCCAGGGAGGCTAGCGGGGGGGAATGAGCAGTTCTTC
TRBV30	NA	TRBJ2-7	NA	CASSGALYEQYF	TGTGCCTCCTCAGGGGCTCTCTACGAGCAGTACTTC
TRBV30	TRBD2	TRBJ2-3	NA	CAWSVGGGGDTQYF	TGTGCCTGGAGTGTAGGCGGGGGAGGGGATACGCAGTATTTT
TRBV2	TRBD1	TRBJ1-5	NA	CASNVQGVQPQHF	TGTGCCAGCAATGTTCAGGGGGTTCAGCCCCAGCATTTT
TRBV5-1	NA	TRBJ2-3	NA	CASSWERGTDTQYF	TGCGCCAGCAGCTGGGAGCGGGGCACAGATACGCAGTATTTT
TRBV11-2	NA	TRBJ1-1	NA	CASSFRGALEAFF	TGTGCCAGCAGCTTTCGGGGAGCCCTTGAAGCTTTCTTT
TRBV6-5	NA	TRBJ1-2	NA	CASKGAVGYGYTF	TGTGCCAGCAAAGGGGCAGTTGGCTATGGCTACACCTTC
TRBV7-2	NA	TRBJ1-2	NA	CASSVDRSTGYTF	TGTGCCAGCAGCGTCGACAGGTCCACGGGCTACACCTTC
TRBV5-6	TRBD1	TRBJ1-1	NA	CASSRDRGLGTEAFF	TGTGCCAGCAGCCGGGACAGGGGGCTCGGCACTGAAGCTTTCTTT
TRBV5-1	TRBD1	TRBJ2-2	once	CASSLEGTGALGELFF	TGCGCCAGCAGCTTGGAGGGGACAGGGGCTCTCGGGGAGCTGTTTTTT
TRBV6-5	NA	TRBJ1-2	NA	CASSYSPGDYGYTF	TGTGCCAGCAGTTACTCTCCAGGGGACTATGGCTACACCTTC
TRBV7-8	TRBD1	TRBJ1-5	NA	CASSSGQNNQPQHF	TGTGCCAGCAGCTCGGGACAGAACAATCAGCCCCAGCATTTT
TRBV19	NA	TRBJ1-5	NA	CASSITASNQPQHF	TGTGCCAGTAGTATTACTGCGAGCAATCAGCCCCAGCATTTT
TRBV7-6	TRBD1	TRBJ1-5	NA	CASSLAIGTGPGQPQHF	TGTGCCAGCAGCTTAGCTATCGGGACAGGGCCGGGGCAGCCCCAGCATTTT
TRBV7-3	NA	TRBJ1-1	NA	CASSLSMGANTEAFF	TGTGCCAGCAGCTTAAGTATGGGGGCGAACACTGAAGCTTTCTTT
TRBV29-1	TRBD2	TRBJ2-1	NA	CSVARTSGYEQFF	TGCAGCGTGGCTCGGACTAGCGGTTATGAGCAGTTCTTC
TRBV5-1	TRBD2	TRBJ2-3	NA	CASSLSGGWTDTQYF	TGCGCCAGCAGCTTGAGCGGGGGATGGACAGATACGCAGTATTTT
TRBV15	TRBD1	TRBJ1-2	NA	CATSTRGESYGYTF	TGTGCCACCAGCACCAGGGGGGAGTCCTATGGCTACACCTTC
TRBV5-1	TRBD1	TRBJ1-1	NA	CASSLTGDTEAFF	TGCGCCAGCAGCCTGACAGGGGACACTGAAGCTTTCTTT
TRBV30	NA	TRBJ1-1	NA	CAWGGMNTEAFF	TGTGCCTGGGGGGGGATGAACACTGAAGCTTTCTTT
TRBV5-1	TRBD1	TRBJ1-1	NA	CASSLDGGTGTEAFF	TGCGCCAGCAGCTTGGATGGGGGGACAGGGACTGAAGCTTTCTTT
TRBV5-1	NA	TRBJ2-3	NA	CASSFPLTDTQYF	TGCGCCAGCAGCTTCCCCCTCACAGATACGCAGTATTTT
TRBV9	TRBD1	TRBJ2-6	NA	CASSTPTGGNPISGANVLTF	TGTGCCAGCAGCACACCAACAGGGGGAAACCCTATCTCTGGGGCCAACGTCCTGACTTTC
TRBV27	NA	TRBJ2-5	NA	CASSFVKEETQYF	TGTGCCAGCAGTTTTGTTAAGGAGGAGACCCAGTACTTC
TRBV4-1	TRBD1	TRBJ1-6	NA	CASSEGDRVNSPLHF	TGCGCCAGCAGCGAAGGCGACAGGGTTAACTCACCCCTCCACTTT
TRBV19	TRBD1	TRBJ2-3	NA	CASRGTGGRFDTQYF	TGTGCCAGTAGAGGGACAGGGGGAAGGTTTGATACGCAGTATTTT
TRBV7-9	TRBD1	TRBJ1-6	NA	CASSPTGDNSPLHF	TGTGCCAGCAGCCCGACAGGGGATAATTCACCCCTCCACTTT
TRBV12-5	TRBD1	TRBJ1-1	NA	CASGSTGGGTEAFF	TGTGCTAGTGGTTCGACAGGGGGCGGCACTGAAGCTTTCTTT
TRBV29-1	TRBD1	TRBJ1-4	NA	CSVDESDRVVEKLFF	TGCAGCGTTGACGAATCTGACAGGGTTGTCGAAAAACTGTTTTTT
TRBV12-5	TRBD1	TRBJ2-1	NA	CASGSLQGAKYNEQFF	TGTGCTAGTGGTTCCTTACAGGGGGCGAAATACAATGAGCAGTTCTTC
TRBV7-9	TRBD1	TRBJ1-2	once	CASSSDRVYGYTF	TGTGCCAGCAGTTCCGACAGGGTCTATGGCTACACCTTC
TRBV2	TRBD1	TRBJ1-4	once	CASSETGTDNEKLFF	TGTGCCAGCAGTGAAACGGGGACAGATAATGAAAAACTGTTTTTT
TRBV25-1	NA	TRBJ1-4	NA	CASSELRVTEKLFF	TGTGCCAGCAGTGAATTGAGGGTAACGGAAAAACTGTTTTTT
TRBV7-2	TRBD2	TRBJ2-2	NA	CASSQSGGGTGELFF	TGTGCCAGCAGCCAGTCCGGGGGAGGGACCGGGGAGCTGTTTTTT